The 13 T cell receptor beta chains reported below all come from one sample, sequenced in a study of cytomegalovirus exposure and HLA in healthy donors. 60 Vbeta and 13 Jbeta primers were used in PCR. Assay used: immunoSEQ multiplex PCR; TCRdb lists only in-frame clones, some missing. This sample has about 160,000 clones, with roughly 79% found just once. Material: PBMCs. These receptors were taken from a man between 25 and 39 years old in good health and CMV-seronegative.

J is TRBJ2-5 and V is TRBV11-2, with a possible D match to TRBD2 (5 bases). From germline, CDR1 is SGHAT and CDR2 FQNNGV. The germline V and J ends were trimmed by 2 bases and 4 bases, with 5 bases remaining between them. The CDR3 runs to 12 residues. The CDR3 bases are TGTGCCAGCAGCTTACTAGCAGAGACCCAGTACTTC. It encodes CASSLLAETQYF.

DNA for the CDR3: TGTGCCAGCTCACTGGGGACAGGGGGCTACGAGCAGTACTTC. It specifies CASSLGTGGYEQYF. The chain recombines TRBV18 with TRBJ2-7; 11 bases map to TRBD1. The germline CDR1 and CDR2 sequences are KGHSH and LQKENI. V lost 4 bases, J lost 3 bases, and 2 bases stayed unmatched. This CDR3 region has 14 residues.

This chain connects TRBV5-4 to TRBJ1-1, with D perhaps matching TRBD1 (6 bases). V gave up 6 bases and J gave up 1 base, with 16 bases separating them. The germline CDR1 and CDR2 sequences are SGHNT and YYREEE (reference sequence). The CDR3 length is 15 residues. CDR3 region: CASIPSVGANTEAFF. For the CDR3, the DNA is TGTGCCAGCATCCCCTCTGTGGGGGCGAACACTGAAGCTTTCTTT.

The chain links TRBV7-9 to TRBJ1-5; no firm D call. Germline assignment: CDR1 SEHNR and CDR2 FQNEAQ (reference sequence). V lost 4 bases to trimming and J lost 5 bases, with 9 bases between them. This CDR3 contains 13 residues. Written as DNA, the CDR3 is TGTGCCAGCAGCTCCCTTCTACATCAGCCCCAGCATTTT. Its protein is CASSSLLHQPQHF.

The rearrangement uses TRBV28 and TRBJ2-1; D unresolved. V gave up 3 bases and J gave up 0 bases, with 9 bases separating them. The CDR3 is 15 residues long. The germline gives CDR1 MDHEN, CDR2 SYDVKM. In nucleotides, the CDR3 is TGTGCCAGCAGTTTGCAGTTTCGCTCCTACAATGAGCAGTTCTTC. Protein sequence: CASSLQFRSYNEQFF. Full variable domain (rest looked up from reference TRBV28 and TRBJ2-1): DVKVTQSSRYLVKRTGEKVFLECVQDMDHENMFWYRQDPGLGLRLIYFSYDVKMKEKGDIPEGYSVSREKKERFSLILESASTNQTSMYLCASSLQFRSYNEQFFGPGTRLTVL.

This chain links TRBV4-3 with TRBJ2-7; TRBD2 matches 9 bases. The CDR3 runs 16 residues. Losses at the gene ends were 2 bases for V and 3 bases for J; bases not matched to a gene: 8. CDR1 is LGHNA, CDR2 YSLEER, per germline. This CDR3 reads CASSQFLAGGDYEQYF. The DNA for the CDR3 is TGCGCCAGCAGCCAATTCCTGGCGGGGGGGGACTACGAGCAGTACTTC.

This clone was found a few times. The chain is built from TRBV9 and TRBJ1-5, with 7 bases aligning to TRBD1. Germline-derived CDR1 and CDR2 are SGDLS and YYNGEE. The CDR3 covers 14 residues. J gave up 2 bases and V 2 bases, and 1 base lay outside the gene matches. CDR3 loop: CASSVGTGNQPQHF. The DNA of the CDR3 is TGTGCCAGCAGCGTCGGGACAGGCAATCAGCCCCAGCATTTT.

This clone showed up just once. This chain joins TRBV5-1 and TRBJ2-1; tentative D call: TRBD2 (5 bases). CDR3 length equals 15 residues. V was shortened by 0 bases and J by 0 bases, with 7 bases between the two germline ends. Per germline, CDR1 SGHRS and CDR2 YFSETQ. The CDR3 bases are TGCGCCAGCAGCTTGGAACTAGTCTCCTACAATGAGCAGTTCTTC. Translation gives CASSLELVSYNEQFF.

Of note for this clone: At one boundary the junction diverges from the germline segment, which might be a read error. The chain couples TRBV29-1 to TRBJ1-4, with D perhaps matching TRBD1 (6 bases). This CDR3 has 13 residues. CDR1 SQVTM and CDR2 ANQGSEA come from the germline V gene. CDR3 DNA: TGCAGCGTCGAGGGGACAACCAATGAAAAACTGTTTTTT. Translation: CSVEGTTNEKLFF.

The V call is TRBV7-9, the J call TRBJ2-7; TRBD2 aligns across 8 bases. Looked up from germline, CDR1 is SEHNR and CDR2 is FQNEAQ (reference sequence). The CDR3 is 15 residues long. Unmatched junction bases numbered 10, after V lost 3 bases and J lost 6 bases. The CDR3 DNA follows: TGTGCCAGCAGCTTCGCGAGCGGGAGTTCTGGCGAGCAGTACTTC. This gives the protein CASSFASGSSGEQYF.

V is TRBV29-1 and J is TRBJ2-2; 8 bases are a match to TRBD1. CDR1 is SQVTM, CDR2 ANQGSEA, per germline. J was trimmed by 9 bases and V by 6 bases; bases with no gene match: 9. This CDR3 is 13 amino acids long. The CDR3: CSVRTGTPWELFF. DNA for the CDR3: TGCAGCGTACGGACAGGGACTCCCTGGGAGCTGTTTTTT.

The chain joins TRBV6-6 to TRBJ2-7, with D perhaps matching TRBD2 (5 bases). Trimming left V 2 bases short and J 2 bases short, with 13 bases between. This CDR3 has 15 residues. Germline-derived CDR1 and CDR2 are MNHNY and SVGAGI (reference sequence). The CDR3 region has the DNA TGTGCCAGCAGTTACGCGAGGGAGCTCCCCTACGAGCAGTACTTC. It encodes CASSYARELPYEQYF.

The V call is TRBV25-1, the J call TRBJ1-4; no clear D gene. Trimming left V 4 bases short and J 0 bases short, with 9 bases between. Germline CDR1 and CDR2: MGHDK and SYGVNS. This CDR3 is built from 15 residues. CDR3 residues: CASSGPLATNEKLFF. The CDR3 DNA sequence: TGTGCCAGCAGTGGGCCCCTTGCAACTAATGAAAAACTGTTTTTT.